This entry concerns a single TCR beta chain. V trimming: 5 bases; J trimming: 7 bases; junction bases outside the gene matches: 3. The CDR3 length is 13 residues. Germline CDR1 reads LNHDA; CDR2 reads SQIVND (reference sequence). This sample was included in a study of T cell changes during pregnancy in multiple sclerosis. The repertoire was sequenced with immunoSEQ multiplex PCR; TCRdb's copy has only in-frame clones and lacks some. The table lists around 65,000 clones, roughly 89% of them singletons. The chain has TRBV19 and TRBJ2-1, with 9 bases lining up with TRBD2. The receptor was isolated from a female donor in good health, enrolled as a control in a pregnancy study. The source was peripheral blood, collected in the third trimester of pregnancy. CDR3 bases: TGTGCCAGTAGTGGTAGCGGGGGAAATGAGCAGTTCTTC. Translating it yields CASSGSGGNEQFF.